This TCR beta chain was observed in a study of shared T cell receptors in the human thymus. The germline V gene encodes CDR1 SGHRS and CDR2 YFSETQ. CDR3 size: 17 residues. Profiling relied on immunoSEQ multiplex PCR, and the TCRdb table lists in-frame clones only, not all of them. The sample lists roughly 700,000 clones, 88% occurring once. This sample also belongs to another study, concerning human thymus T cells. That work adds: Resections obtained during corrective heart surgery supplied the thymus tissue. Thymic and blood repertoires seemed to favor certain V and J genes. Unrelated individuals were reported by related research to share highly overlapping thymic repertoires.

Sequenced input: thymocytes. The receptor's source is a boy under three years old with a congenital heart defect. The J gene is TRBJ2-5, the V gene TRBV5-1; tentative D call: TRBD1 (6 bases). The J call could be wrong; TRBJ2-7 is a better fit for the DNA end. CDR3 residues: CASSLGQGLRPSYEQYF. DNA of the CDR3: TGCGCCAGCAGCTTGGGGCAGGGGCTACGACCTTCCTACGAGCAGTACTTC.